What follows describes a single T cell receptor beta chain. Its antigen is unknown. V was clipped by 4 bases and J by 5 bases, with 15 bases between them. CDR3 length equals 15 residues. The germline CDR1 and CDR2 sequences are SNHLY and FYNNEI. The method was immunoSEQ multiplex PCR; TCRdb's version includes in-frame clones alone and lacks a portion of them. The sample contains about 56,000 clones, about four fifths of which appear only once. The data are from a study of a mutant IDH1 vaccine in newly diagnosed glioma. Study summary: Earlier therapy was either radiotherapy, temozolomide, or both, and most got both.

The study, taken as a whole, reports: Pseudoprogression showed no apparent link to changes in top peripheral T cell clonotypes.

Time point described: week 47, end of study. It was 300 ug of mutant IDH1 20-mer peptide that made up each vaccine dose, given with topical imiquimod. The sample in question was PBMCs, obtained from a glioma patient whose treatment included an IDH1 peptide vaccine. The clonotype comes from a woman aged 50 to 65 with glioma. The chain is built from TRBV2 and TRBJ2-1; D might be TRBD1 (5 bases). CDR3 nucleotide sequence: TGTGCCAGCAGTGGAGGACCAGGGTCCCACAATGAGCAGTTCTTC. Translated, it gives CASSGGPGSHNEQFF.